A selection of T cell receptor beta chains follows, all from one sample in a study of early T cells in non-severe SARS-CoV-2 infection. A single record per CDR3 protein comes from TCRdb applying MiXCR to the 5' RACE reads. Here the sample spans some 64,000 distinct CDR3 sequences, roughly a tenth being singletons. Sequences were obtained from whole blood. These receptors were collected from an adult who was a healthcare worker with PCR-confirmed SARS-CoV-2 infection or an uninfected control (not recorded which). Each CDR3 is given with its conserved first and last residue. A D gene is named only where the DNA matches it firmly. The size entry is marked missing in some rows and otherwise reads once, few, many or a size class.

v_gene	abundance	j_gene	len	d_gene	CDR3nt	CDR3aa
TRBV20-1	many	TRBJ2-4	15	-	TGCAGTGCTCCCTGGTCAGGGATCATGCGAAACATTCAGTACTTC	CSAPWSGIMRNIQYF
TRBV18	few	TRBJ1-3	15	-	TGTGCCAGCTCACGCGACGGAAGCTCTGGAAACACCATATATTTT	CASSRDGSSGNTIYF
TRBV4-2	many	TRBJ1-4	15	TRBD1	TGTGCCAGCAGCCAAGATGCAGGGGGCGAGGAAAAACTGTTTTTT	CASSQDAGGEEKLFF
TRBV29-1	many	TRBJ2-1	14	TRBD1	TGCAGCGGAGGGGACAGGGGATCTGGCAATGAGCAGTTCTTC	CSGGDRGSGNEQFF
TRBV10-3	many	TRBJ2-2	15	-	TGTGCCATCAGTGGGCGACAGGCGAACACCGGGGAGCTGTTTTTT	CAISGRQANTGELFF
TRBV2	many	TRBJ1-1	14	-	TGTGCCAGCGTGGCCGTAAACCGGAACACTGAAGCTTTCTTT	CASVAVNRNTEAFF
TRBV27	many	TRBJ1-5	14	-	TGTGCCAGCAGTCCTAGGGAGCACTATCAGCCCCAGCATTTT	CASSPREHYQPQHF
TRBV6-1	-	TRBJ1-2	15	-	TGTGCCAGCAGCCTCATCCCAGGGATTGGGTATGGCTACACCTTC	CASSLIPGIGYGYTF
TRBV6-2/TRBV6-3	-	TRBJ1-1	12	-	TGTGCCAGCAGTACAGAGGGTCAGGAAGCTTTCTTT	CASSTEGQEAFF
TRBV5-1	many	TRBJ2-1	15	TRBD1	TGCGCCAGCAGCCGACAGGGGACGCCATCTAATGAGCAGTTCTTC	CASSRQGTPSNEQFF
TRBV6-6	few	TRBJ2-1	13	-	TGTGCCAGCAGTTACAGGGGTAGGGATGAGCAGTTCTTC	CASSYRGRDEQFF
TRBV9	many	TRBJ1-1	13	-	TGTGCCAGCAGCGTGTCCGCGACCACTGAAGCTTTCTTT	CASSVSATTEAFF
TRBV5-4	-	TRBJ2-3	14	-	TGTGCCACTGCGGGACCACGAGACACAGATACGCAGTATTTT	CATAGPRDTDTQYF
TRBV5-5	many	TRBJ2-3	15	-	TGTGCCAGCAGTTCTGGGACATCTAGCACAGATACGCAGTATTTT	CASSSGTSSTDTQYF
TRBV6-2/TRBV6-3	many	TRBJ1-2	12	-	TGTGCCAGCAGTTACATGCTCCGTGGCTACACCTTC	CASSYMLRGYTF
TRBV7-2	few	TRBJ1-2	13	TRBD1	TGTGCCAGCAGCACTGACAGGGGAACTGGCTACACCTTC	CASSTDRGTGYTF
TRBV5-5	many	TRBJ2-2	14	-	TGTGCCGTGAATGGGGACGCGAACACCGGGGAGCTGTTTTTT	CAVNGDANTGELFF
TRBV29-1	-	TRBJ2-2	13	TRBD1	TGCAGCGGAATACAGGGGGGCACCGGGGAGCTGTTTTTT	CSGIQGGTGELFF
TRBV12-2	many	TRBJ2-3	16	-	TGTGCAAGTCGCTTAGAACTCCTAGCTAGCACAGATACGCAGTATTTT	CASRLELLASTDTQYF
TRBV19	many	TRBJ2-5	13	-	TGTGCCAGTAGTGTACCGGGGGAAGAGACCCAGTACTTC	CASSVPGEETQYF
TRBV20-1	-	TRBJ2-5	16	TRBD2	TGCAGTGCCGCCCTTGGGAGTAGCGGGGGGAAAGAGACCCAGTACTTC	CSAALGSSGGKETQYF
TRBV9	many	TRBJ2-2	14	TRBD1	TGTGCCAGCAGCGCCGGGACAGGGTTCGGGGAGCTGTTTTTT	CASSAGTGFGELFF
TRBV4-1	many	TRBJ2-5	18	TRBD1	TGCGCCAGCAGCCATCAACCTGTTGGGACAGGGACCCAAGAGACCCAGTACTTC	CASSHQPVGTGTQETQYF
TRBV29-1	few	TRBJ2-4	10	-	TGCAGCGTTGGGAGTCGTATTCAGTACTTC	CSVGSRIQYF
TRBV7-6	-	TRBJ2-7	15	-	TGTGCCAGCAGCCCCCGGCCGGGTCTCTCCACAGAGCAGTACTTC	CASSPRPGLSTEQYF
TRBV3-1	many	TRBJ2-3	13	-	TGTGCCAGCAGCCAAGGAATCGGGTCAACGGCGTATTTT	CASSQGIGSTAYF
TRBV11-2	many	TRBJ2-7	13	-	TGTGCCAGCACCGACTTGGCCTCCTACGAGCAGTACTTC	CASTDLASYEQYF
TRBV2	-	TRBJ2-3	13	-	TGTGCCAGCGGGGGGGCCTATTCAGATACGCAGTATTTT	CASGGAYSDTQYF
TRBV29-1	many	TRBJ1-1	11	-	TGCAGCGTTTACAAGGGCACTAGCTTCCTCTTT	CSVYKGTSFLF
TRBV15	many	TRBJ2-1	15	-	TGTGCCACCAGCAGAGTTCCTAGCTCTGTCGATGAGCAGTTCTTC	CATSRVPSSVDEQFF
TRBV5-5	many	TRBJ2-2	15	TRBD1	TGTGCCAGCAGCGTACCGGGACAGATAACCGGGGAGCTGTTTTTT	CASSVPGQITGELFF
TRBV5-1	few	TRBJ2-1	13	-	TGCGCCAGCAGCTTTATACGGGGGAATGAGCAGTTCTTC	CASSFIRGNEQFF
TRBV5-1	-	TRBJ2-5	17	-	TGCGCCAGCAGTCGGAGCCCGGAGTCTACCCGATGGGAGACCCAGTACTTC	CASSRSPESTRWETQYF
TRBV11-2	few	TRBJ2-1	11	-	TGTGCAGGGGGGCACTACAATGAGCAGTTCTTC	CAGGHYNEQFF